This TCR beta chain stems from a study of T cell responses to AZD1222 COVID-19 vaccine. Overall study findings and caveats: A mostly white British donor set with more females was recruited, and clonal diversity was possibly underestimated.

Germline CDR1 and CDR2: SGHTA and FQGTGA. Trimming removed 4 bases from V and 4 bases from J, with 10 bases in between. The CDR3 spans 13 residues. As concerns this clone: Antigen specificity is unknown.

Clones were read by immunoSEQ multiplex PCR, and TCRdb kept only the in-frame ones, dropping some. The sample includes about 45,000 clones, over 85% seen only once; the top ten take 0.95% to 1.2%. The sample was peripheral blood, taken 28 days after the second AZD1222 dose. The clonotype was recovered from an adult who received the AZD1222 COVID-19 vaccine. The chain combines TRBV7-3 with TRBJ2-5; D is ambiguous. In DNA, the CDR3 is TGTGCCAGCAGCTCCCAGTTGGGAGAGACCCAGTACTTC. Its translation: CASSSQLGETQYF.